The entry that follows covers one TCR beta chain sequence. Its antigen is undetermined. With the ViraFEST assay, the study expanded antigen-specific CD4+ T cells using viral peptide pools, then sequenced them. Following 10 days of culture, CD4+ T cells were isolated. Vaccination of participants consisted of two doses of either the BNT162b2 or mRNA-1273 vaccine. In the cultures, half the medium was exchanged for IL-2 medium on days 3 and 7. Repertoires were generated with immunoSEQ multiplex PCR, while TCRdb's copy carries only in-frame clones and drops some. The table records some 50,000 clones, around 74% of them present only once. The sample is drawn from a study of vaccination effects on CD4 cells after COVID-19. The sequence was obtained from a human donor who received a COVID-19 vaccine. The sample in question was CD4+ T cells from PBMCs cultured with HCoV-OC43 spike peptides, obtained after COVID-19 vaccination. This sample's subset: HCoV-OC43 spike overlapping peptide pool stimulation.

CDR3 nucleotides: TGCGCCAGCAGCCAGCCGCGGCTAGCGGGAGGGCCTAGAGGCACCGGGGAGCTGTTTTTT. Protein: CASSQPRLAGGPRGTGELFF. The gene calls are TRBV4-1 and TRBJ2-2, with 12 nucleotides matching TRBD2. Trimming removed 3 bases from V and 4 bases from J; junction bases left unmatched: 15. The germline V gene has CDR1 MGHRA and CDR2 YSYEKL. CDR3 length equals 20 residues.